This T cell receptor beta chain comes out of a study of T cell responses to AZD1222 COVID-19 vaccine. Study conclusions and caveats: Following two doses of AZD1222, Spike-specific TCR breadth and depth rose.

For this clone: Its specificity is not known.

This table comes from immunoSEQ multiplex PCR, and its TCRdb copy is limited to in-frame clones, with some not included. The sample has 100,000 to 150,000 clones, about 89% seen once; the top ten hold under 5%. The receptor was derived from an adult in good health. The sequences come from peripheral blood, collected on day 0 of AZD1222 vaccination.

This CDR3 reads CASSFTHRDKLFF. CDR3 DNA: TGTGCCAGCAGCTTCACCCATAGGGATAAACTGTTTTTT. V gene TRBV7-9 combines with J gene TRBJ1-4; D is uncertain. V gave up 3 bases and J gave up 11 bases, with 13 bases separating them. The CDR3 length is 13 residues. The germline CDR1 and CDR2 sequences are SEHNR and FQNEAQ (reference sequence).